This T cell receptor beta chain was identified in a study of blood T cell repertoires in COVID-19. As for the study in general: Samples representing acute and convalescent COVID-19 were sourced from the United States, Italy and Spain.

Using immunoSEQ multiplex PCR, the repertoire was profiled, and TCRdb retains in-frame clones only, with some absent. The data contain around 200,000 clones, approximately 89% of them singletons. Individuals aged about 18 to 90 years were recruited from 20 to 25 US areas. Clinical history reported by participants formed the basis on which cohorts were assigned. With 4 bases removed from V and 0 bases from J, the gap between germline ends came to 12 bases. This CDR3 is 15 amino acids long. The germline gives CDR1 LNHDA, CDR2 SQIVND (reference sequence). The chain links TRBV19 to TRBJ1-1; TRBD1 is a possible D gene (5 bases). The TCR originated in a woman between 40 and 55 years old with acute COVID-19. What was sequenced was PBMCs or T cells enriched from blood (not recorded which). Written as DNA, the CDR3 is TGTGCCAGTAGTAGACAGCTCGTCATGAACACTGAAGCTTTCTTT. Translation gives CASSRQLVMNTEAFF.